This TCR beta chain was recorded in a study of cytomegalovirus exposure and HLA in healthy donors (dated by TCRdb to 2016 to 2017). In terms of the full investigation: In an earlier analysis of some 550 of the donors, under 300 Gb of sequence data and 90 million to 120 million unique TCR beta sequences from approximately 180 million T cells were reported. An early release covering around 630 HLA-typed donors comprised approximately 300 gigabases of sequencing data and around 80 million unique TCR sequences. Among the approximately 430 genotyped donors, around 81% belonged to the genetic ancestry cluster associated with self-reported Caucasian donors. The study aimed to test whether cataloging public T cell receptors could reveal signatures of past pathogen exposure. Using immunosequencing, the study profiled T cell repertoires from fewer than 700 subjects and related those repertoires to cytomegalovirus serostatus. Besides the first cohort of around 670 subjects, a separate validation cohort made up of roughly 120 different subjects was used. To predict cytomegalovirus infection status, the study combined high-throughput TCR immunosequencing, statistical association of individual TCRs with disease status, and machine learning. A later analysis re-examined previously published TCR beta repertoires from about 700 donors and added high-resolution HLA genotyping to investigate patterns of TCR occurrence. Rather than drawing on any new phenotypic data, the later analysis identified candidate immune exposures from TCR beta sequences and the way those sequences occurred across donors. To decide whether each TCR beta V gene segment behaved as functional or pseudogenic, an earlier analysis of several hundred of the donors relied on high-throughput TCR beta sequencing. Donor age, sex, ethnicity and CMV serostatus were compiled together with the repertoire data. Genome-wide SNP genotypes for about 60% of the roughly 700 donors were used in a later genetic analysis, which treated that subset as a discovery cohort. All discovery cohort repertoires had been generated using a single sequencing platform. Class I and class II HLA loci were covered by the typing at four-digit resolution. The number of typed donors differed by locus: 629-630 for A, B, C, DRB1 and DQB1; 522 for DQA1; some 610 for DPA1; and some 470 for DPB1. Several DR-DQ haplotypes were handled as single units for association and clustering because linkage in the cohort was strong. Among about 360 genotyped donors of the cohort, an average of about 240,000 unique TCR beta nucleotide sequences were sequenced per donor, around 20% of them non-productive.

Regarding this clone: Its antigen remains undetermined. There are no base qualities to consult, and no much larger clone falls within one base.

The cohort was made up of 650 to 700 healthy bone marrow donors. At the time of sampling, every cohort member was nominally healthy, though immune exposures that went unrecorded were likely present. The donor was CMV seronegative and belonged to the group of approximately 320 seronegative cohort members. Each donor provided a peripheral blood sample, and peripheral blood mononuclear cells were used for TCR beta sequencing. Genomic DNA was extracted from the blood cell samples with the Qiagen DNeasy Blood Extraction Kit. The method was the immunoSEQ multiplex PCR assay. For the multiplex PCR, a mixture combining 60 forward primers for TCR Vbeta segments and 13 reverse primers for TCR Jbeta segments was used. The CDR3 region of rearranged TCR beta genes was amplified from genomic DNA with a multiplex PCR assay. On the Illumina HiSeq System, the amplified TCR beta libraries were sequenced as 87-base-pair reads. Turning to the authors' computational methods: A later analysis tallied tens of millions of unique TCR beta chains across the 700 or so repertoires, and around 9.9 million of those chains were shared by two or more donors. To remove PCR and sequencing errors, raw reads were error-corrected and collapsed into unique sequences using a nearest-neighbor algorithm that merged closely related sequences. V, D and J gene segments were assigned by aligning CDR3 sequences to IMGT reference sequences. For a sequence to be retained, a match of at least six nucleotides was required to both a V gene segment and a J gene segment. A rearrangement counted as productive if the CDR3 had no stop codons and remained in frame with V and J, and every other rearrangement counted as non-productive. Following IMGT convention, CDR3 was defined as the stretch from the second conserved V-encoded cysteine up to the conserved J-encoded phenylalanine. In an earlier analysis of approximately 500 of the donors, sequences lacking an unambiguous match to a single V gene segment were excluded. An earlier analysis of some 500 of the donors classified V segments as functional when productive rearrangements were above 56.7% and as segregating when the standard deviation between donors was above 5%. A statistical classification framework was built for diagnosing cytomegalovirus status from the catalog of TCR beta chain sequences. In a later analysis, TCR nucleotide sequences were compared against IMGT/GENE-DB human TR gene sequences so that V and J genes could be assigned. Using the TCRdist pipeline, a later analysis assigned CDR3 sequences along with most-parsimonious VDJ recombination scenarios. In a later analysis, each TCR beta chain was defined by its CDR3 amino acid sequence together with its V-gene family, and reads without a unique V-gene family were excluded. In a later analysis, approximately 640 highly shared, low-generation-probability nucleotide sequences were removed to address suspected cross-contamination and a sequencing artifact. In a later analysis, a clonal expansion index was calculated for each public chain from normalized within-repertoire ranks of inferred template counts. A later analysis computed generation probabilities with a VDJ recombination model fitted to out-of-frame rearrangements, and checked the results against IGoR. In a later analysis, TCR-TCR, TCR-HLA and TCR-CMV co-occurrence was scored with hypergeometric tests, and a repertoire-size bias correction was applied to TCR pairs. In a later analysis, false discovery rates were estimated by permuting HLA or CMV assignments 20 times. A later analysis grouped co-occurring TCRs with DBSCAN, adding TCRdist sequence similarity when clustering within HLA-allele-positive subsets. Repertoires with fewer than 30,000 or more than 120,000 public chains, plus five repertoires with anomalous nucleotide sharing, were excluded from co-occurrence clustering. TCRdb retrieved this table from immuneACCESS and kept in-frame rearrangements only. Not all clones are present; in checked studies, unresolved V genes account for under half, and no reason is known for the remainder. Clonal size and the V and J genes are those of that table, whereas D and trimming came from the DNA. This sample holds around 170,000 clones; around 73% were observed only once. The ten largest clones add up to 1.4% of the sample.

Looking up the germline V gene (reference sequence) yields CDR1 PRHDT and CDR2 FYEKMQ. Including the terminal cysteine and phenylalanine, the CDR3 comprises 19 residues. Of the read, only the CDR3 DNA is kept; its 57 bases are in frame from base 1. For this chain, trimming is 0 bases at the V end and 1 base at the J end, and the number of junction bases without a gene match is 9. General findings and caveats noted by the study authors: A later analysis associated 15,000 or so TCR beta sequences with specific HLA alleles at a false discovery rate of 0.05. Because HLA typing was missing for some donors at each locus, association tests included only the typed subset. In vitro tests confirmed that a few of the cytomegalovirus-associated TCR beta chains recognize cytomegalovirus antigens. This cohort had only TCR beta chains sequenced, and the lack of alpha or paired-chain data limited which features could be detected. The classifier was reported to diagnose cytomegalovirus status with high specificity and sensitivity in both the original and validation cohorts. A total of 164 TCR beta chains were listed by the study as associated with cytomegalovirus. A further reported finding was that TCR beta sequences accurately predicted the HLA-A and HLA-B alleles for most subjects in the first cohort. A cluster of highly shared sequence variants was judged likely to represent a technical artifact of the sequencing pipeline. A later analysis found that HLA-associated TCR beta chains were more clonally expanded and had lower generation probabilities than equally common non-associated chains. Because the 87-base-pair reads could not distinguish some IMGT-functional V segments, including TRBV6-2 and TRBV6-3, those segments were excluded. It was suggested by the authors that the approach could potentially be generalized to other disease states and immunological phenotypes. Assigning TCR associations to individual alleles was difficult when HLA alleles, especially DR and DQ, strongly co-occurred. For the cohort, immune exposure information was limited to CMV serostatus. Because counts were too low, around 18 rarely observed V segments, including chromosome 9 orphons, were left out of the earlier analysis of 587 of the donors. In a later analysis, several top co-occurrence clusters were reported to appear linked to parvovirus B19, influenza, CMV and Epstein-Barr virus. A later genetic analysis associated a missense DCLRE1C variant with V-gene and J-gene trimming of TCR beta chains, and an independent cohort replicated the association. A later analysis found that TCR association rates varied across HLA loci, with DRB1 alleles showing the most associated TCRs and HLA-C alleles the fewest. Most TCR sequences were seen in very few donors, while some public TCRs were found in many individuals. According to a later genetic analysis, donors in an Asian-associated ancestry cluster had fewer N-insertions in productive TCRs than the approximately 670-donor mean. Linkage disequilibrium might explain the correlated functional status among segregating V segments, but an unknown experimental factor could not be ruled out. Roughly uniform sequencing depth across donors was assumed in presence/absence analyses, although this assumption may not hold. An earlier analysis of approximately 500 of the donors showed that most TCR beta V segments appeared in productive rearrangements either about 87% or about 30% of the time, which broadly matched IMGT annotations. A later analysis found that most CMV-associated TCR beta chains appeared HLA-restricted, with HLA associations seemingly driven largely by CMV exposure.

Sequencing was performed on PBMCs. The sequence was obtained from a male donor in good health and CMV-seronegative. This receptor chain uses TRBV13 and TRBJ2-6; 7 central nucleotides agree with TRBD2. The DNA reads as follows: TGTGCCAGCAGCTTAGGACCCGGGGGGAGGATTTCTGGGGCCAACGTCCTGACTTTC. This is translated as CASSLGPGGRISGANVLTF.